This is a list of T cell receptor beta chains from one sample in a study of blood T cells in healthy people across ages. One entry per CDR3 protein results from TCRdb running MiXCR on the 5' RACE reads. This table has approximately 490,000 distinct CDR3 sequences, around 24% appearing once. These data were also reused for a study on T cells of mothers and their children.

Sample: blood. Receptor source: a boy younger than 18 in good health. Each CDR3 is given with its conserved first and last residue. D genes are given only for firm matches. Not all rows give a size; the values are once, few, many and, for expanded clones, a class.

cdr3_length	v_call	j_call	clone_size	d_call	cdr3_aa	cdr3_nt
13	TRBV7-2	TRBJ2-7	.	.	CASTLDPGGEQYF	TGTGCCAGCACCCTTGACCCAGGAGGGGAGCAGTACTTC
15	TRBV4-1	TRBJ2-7	.	.	CASSQDRGRVYEQYF	TGCGCCAGCAGCCAAGATAGGGGCAGGGTCTACGAGCAGTACTTC
15	TRBV29-1	TRBJ2-7	few	TRBD2	CSVEGLTSGTYEQYF	TGCAGCGTTGAAGGTTTAACTAGCGGGACCTACGAGCAGTACTTC
14	TRBV7-9	TRBJ1-4	few	TRBD1	CASSPRDRLEKLFF	TGTGCCAGCAGCCCGCGGGACAGATTAGAAAAACTGTTTTTT
10	TRBV20-1	TRBJ1-1	few	.	CSALHTEAFF	TGCAGTGCCCTACACACTGAAGCTTTCTTT
15	TRBV5-1	TRBJ2-3	many	.	CASSRQGLTTDTQYF	TGCGCCAGCAGCAGGCAAGGGCTTACTACAGATACGCAGTATTTT
15	TRBV5-1	TRBJ2-5	.	TRBD1	CASSQGTGGGETQYF	TGCGCCAGCAGCCAAGGGACAGGGGGCGGAGAGACCCAGTACTTC
13	TRBV24-1	TRBJ1-4	few	TRBD1	CATGGTGTEKLLF	TGTGCCACCGGAGGGACAGGGACTGAAAAACTGCTTTTT
14	TRBV20-1	TRBJ1-4	few	.	CSARVPGVGEKLFF	TGCAGTGCTAGAGTCCCCGGGGTGGGTGAAAAACTGTTTTTT
11	TRBV19	TRBJ2-5	.	.	CASSIGRAQYF	TGTGCCAGTAGTATAGGTAGGGCCCAGTACTTC
13	TRBV24-1	TRBJ1-2	.	.	CATSDFRQEGYTF	TGTGCCACCAGTGATTTTCGGCAGGAGGGCTACACCTTC
13	TRBV6-1	TRBJ1-2	.	.	CASNSGRGYGYTF	TGTGCCAGCAATTCGGGACGAGGCTATGGCTACACCTTC
11	TRBV20-1	TRBJ2-5	few	.	CSAASRETQYF	TGCAGTGCCGCGTCTCGGGAGACCCAGTACTTC